This is a list of T cell receptor beta chains from one sample in a study of blood T cell repertoires in COVID-19. Data came from immunoSEQ multiplex PCR; TCRdb stores just in-frame clones and leaves some out. Here the sample spans approximately 380,000 clones, approximately 90% being singletons. Sequencing was done on a sample of PBMCs or T cells enriched from blood (not recorded which). The receptors stem from a young woman who had recovered from COVID-19. The CDR3 runs from the conserved cysteine through the conserved F or W. The order of the fields is clone size, V gene, J gene, D gene, CDR3 DNA, CDR3 protein. D genes are given only for firm matches. A row's size may be missing; if present it is once, few, many or a size class.

>NA|TRBV11-3|TRBJ1-5|TRBD1
TGTGCCAGCAACCCAATAGGACAGGTTCGGGGCAATCAGCCCCAGCATTTT
CASNPIGQVRGNQPQHF
>NA|TRBV19|TRBJ1-6|TRBD1
TGTGCCAGCAGGAGGGACAGGGTCGAGCGTTCACCCCTCCACTTT
CASRRDRVERSPLHF
>NA|TRBV5-1|TRBJ1-4|TRBD1
TGCGCCAGCGGGACAGGGTTTCCTAATGAAAAACTGTTTTTT
CASGTGFPNEKLFF
>NA|TRBV7-2|TRBJ2-1|NA
TGTGCCAGCAGACTCGCCTATGAGCAGTTCTTC
CASRLAYEQFF
>NA|TRBV27|TRBJ1-5|TRBD1
TGTGCCAGCAGTTCTGGGACAGGGGCCCCTAGGAATCAGCCCCAGCATTTT
CASSSGTGAPRNQPQHF
>NA|TRBV7-2|TRBJ1-1|TRBD1
TGTGCCAGCAGCTTAGCGCCGACAGGGGGACATGAAGCTTTCTTT
CASSLAPTGGHEAFF
>NA|TRBV18|TRBJ1-1|NA
TGTGCCAGCTCACCACCTGGCGAGGGCCCGAACACTGAAGCTTTCTTT
CASSPPGEGPNTEAFF
>NA|TRBV2|TRBJ1-2|NA
TGTGCCAGCAGTGTGGATCGGGGGGGCTACACCTTC
CASSVDRGGYTF
>few|TRBV6-2/TRBV6-3|TRBJ2-1|NA
TGTGCCAGCAGTCTCGGGGGACCGTACAATGAGCAGTTCTTC
CASSLGGPYNEQFF
>NA|TRBV2|TRBJ2-2|NA
TGTGCCAGCAGTGAAAGACGAGTCGGGGGGCGCGGGACCGGGGAGCTGTTTTTT
CASSERRVGGRGTGELFF
>once|TRBV19|TRBJ2-5|TRBD2
TGTGCCAGTAGTATAGAGGGCGGGGGATACCAAGAGACCCAGTACTTC
CASSIEGGGYQETQYF
>NA|TRBV30|TRBJ2-7|TRBD1
TGTGCCTGGAGGAGGGGACAGGGTTGGTACGAGCAGTACTTC
CAWRRGQGWYEQYF
>NA|TRBV7-9|TRBJ2-1|NA
TGTGCCAGCAGATCCCACTTGCGACAGGAGCGATTAGAGCAGTTCTTC
CASRSHLRQERLEQFF
>once|TRBV5-4|TRBJ2-7|TRBD2
TGTGCCAGCAGCCGGGGGGGGGCTGGCTCCTACGAGCAGTACTTC
CASSRGGAGSYEQYF
>NA|TRBV5-4|TRBJ2-7|NA
TGTGCCAGCAGCTGGGGGGTAGGCTACGAGCAGTACTTC
CASSWGVGYEQYF
>NA|TRBV9|TRBJ1-4|NA
TGTGCCAGCAGCTCCGAAGGTGGAGGGGTATCTAATGAAAAACTGTTTTTT
CASSSEGGGVSNEKLFF
>NA|TRBV5-1|TRBJ2-1|NA
TGCGCCAGCAGCTTGGATAGGGAGTGGGATGAGCAGTTCTTC
CASSLDREWDEQFF
>NA|TRBV19|TRBJ2-1|NA
TGTGCCAGTAGTAAGGGGCTGCCGGGCTTGGGTGAGCAGTTCTTC
CASSKGLPGLGEQFF
>NA|TRBV12-5|TRBJ2-7|TRBD1
TGTGCTAGTGGTTCCGGGACAGGGGGAGGCGAGCAGTACTTC
CASGSGTGGGEQYF
>NA|TRBV5-4|TRBJ2-1|NA
TGTGCCAGCAGCTTGCACGCTCGGGATGAGCAGTTCTTC
CASSLHARDEQFF
>NA|TRBV4-3|TRBJ2-7|NA
TGCGCCAGCAGCCAAGACCGCATCGAGAATTACGAGCAGTACTTC
CASSQDRIENYEQYF
>NA|TRBV19|TRBJ1-1|NA
TGTGCCAGTAGTATCACCCTCCAGGGTAGGGCTGAAGCTTTCTTT
CASSITLQGRAEAFF
>NA|TRBV4-1|TRBJ2-2|TRBD2
TGCGCCAGCAGCCCCTATAGCGGGGGTTTCACCGGGGAGCTGTTTTTT
CASSPYSGGFTGELFF
>NA|TRBV30|TRBJ2-5|TRBD1
TGTGCCTGGAGTGAACAGGGGGCGGTAATACAAGAGACCCAGTACTTC
CAWSEQGAVIQETQYF
>NA|TRBV11-2|TRBJ1-4|NA
TGTGCCAGCAAGGGACTAGCAACTAATGAAAAACTGTTTTTT
CASKGLATNEKLFF
>NA|TRBV3-1/TRBV3-2|TRBJ1-2|TRBD1
TGTGCCAGCAGCCAAGAGGGCAGGGGGCATGGCTACACCTTC
CASSQEGRGHGYTF
>NA|TRBV11-2|TRBJ1-5|NA
TGTGCCAGCAGCTTAGATATAGGGGTGGTTCAGCCCCAGCATTTT
CASSLDIGVVQPQHF
>NA|TRBV28|TRBJ2-5|NA
TGTGCCAGCAATCCTTCCCAAGAGACCCAGTACTTC
CASNPSQETQYF
>NA|TRBV2|TRBJ2-7|TRBD1
TGTGCCAGCATACGGGACAGGGACTACGAGCAGTACTTC
CASIRDRDYEQYF
>NA|TRBV14|TRBJ2-7|TRBD1
TGTGCCAGCAGCCAAACTCCCGGGACAGGGTCCTACGAGCAGTACTTC
CASSQTPGTGSYEQYF
>NA|TRBV5-1|TRBJ1-6|NA
TGCGCCAGCAGCTCGGGGGGGCCCAATTCACCCCTCCACTTT
CASSSGGPNSPLHF